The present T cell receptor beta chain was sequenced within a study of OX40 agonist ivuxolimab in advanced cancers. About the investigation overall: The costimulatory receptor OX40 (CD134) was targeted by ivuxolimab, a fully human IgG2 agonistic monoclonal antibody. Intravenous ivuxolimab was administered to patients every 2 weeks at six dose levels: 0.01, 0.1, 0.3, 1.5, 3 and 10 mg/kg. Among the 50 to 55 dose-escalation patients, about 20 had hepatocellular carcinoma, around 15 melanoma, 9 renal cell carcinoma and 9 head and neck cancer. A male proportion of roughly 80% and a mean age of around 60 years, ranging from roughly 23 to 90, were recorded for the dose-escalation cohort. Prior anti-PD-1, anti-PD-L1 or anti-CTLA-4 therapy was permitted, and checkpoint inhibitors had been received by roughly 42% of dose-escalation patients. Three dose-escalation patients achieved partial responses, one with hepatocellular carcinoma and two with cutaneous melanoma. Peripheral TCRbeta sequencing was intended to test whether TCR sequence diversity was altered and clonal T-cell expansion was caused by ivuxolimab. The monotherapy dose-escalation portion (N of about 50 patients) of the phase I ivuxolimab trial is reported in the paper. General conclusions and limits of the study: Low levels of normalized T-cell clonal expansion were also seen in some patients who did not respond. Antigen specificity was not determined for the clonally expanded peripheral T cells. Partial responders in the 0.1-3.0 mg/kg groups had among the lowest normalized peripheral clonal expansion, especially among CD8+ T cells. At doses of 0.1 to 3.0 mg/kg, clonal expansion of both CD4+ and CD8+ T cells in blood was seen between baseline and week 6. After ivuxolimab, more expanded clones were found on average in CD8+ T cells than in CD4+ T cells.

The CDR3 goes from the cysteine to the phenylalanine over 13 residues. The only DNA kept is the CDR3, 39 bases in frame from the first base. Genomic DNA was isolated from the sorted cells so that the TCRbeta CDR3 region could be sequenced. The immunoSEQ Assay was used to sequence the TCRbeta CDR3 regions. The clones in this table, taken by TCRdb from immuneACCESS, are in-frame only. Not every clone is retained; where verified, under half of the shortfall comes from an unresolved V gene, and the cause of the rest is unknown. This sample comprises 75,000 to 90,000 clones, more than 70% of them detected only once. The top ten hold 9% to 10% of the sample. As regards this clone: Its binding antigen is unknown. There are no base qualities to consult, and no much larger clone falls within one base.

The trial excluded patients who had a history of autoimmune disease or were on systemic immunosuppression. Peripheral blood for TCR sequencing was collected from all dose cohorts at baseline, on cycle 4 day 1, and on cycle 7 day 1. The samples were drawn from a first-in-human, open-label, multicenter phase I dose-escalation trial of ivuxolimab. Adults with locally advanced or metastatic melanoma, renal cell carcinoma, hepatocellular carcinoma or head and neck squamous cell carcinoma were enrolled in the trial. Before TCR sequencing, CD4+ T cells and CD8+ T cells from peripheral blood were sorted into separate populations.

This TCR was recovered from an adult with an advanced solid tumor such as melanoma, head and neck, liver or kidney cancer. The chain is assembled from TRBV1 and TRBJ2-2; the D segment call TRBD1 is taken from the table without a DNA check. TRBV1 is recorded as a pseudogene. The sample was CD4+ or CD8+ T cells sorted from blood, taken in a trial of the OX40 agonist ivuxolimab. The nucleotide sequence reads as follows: TGCACCAGCATGGACAACAGGACCGGGGAGCTGTTTTTT. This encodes CTSMDNRTGELFF.